The rows below give T cell receptor beta chains drawn from one sample of a study of OX40 agonist ivuxolimab in advanced cancers. The protocol was immunoSEQ multiplex PCR, while the TCRdb copy is restricted to in-frame clones and leaves out a portion. The table records about 62,000 clones, around 81% of them present only once. This specimen was CD4+ or CD8+ T cells sorted from blood, taken in a trial of the OX40 agonist ivuxolimab. The receptors derive from an adult with an advanced solid tumor such as melanoma, head and neck, liver or kidney cancer. Each CDR3 is given with its conserved first and last residue. Fields, in order: V gene, J gene, D gene, clone size, CDR3 DNA, CDR3 protein. A D gene is named only where the DNA matches it firmly. The listing skips clone size in some rows; elsewhere it reads once, few, many or a size class.

v_gene: TRBV19
j_gene: TRBJ2-1
d_gene: .
abundance: .
CDR3nt: TGTGCCAGTAGTTTACAGGGTAGGTTGAATGAGCAGTTCTTC
CDR3aa: CASSLQGRLNEQFF

v_gene: TRBV21-1
j_gene: TRBJ2-1
d_gene: .
abundance: .
CDR3nt: TGTGCCAGCAGCCCCCGGACTAGCGGGGGCATGGCTTACAATGAGCAGTTCTTC
CDR3aa: CASSPRTSGGMAYNEQFF

v_gene: TRBV5-4
j_gene: TRBJ1-5
d_gene: .
abundance: few
CDR3nt: TGTGCCAGCAGCTTGGCTGGCAGAGGGGAGCATTTT
CDR3aa: CASSLAGRGEHF

v_gene: TRBV4-1
j_gene: TRBJ1-6
d_gene: TRBD1
abundance: .
CDR3nt: TGCGCCAGCAGCCGATACGGGACAGGCGGGTCGGGTAATTCACCCCTCCACTTT
CDR3aa: CASSRYGTGGSGNSPLHF

v_gene: TRBV5-1
j_gene: TRBJ2-6
d_gene: TRBD1
abundance: once
CDR3nt: TGCGCCAGCAGCTTTTTCGGGGACAGGAGTCTCTCTGGGGCCAACGTCCTGACTTTC
CDR3aa: CASSFFGDRSLSGANVLTF

v_gene: TRBV14
j_gene: TRBJ2-7
d_gene: TRBD1
abundance: .
CDR3nt: TGTGCCAGCAGCCGGACAGGGGGCCCCTACGAGCAGTACTTC
CDR3aa: CASSRTGGPYEQYF

v_gene: TRBV2
j_gene: TRBJ2-3
d_gene: TRBD1
abundance: medium-sized
CDR3nt: TGTGCCAGCAGTGCCCGACTACAGGGGTCTTTCGGGGATACGCAGTATTTT
CDR3aa: CASSARLQGSFGDTQYF

v_gene: TRBV30
j_gene: TRBJ2-2
d_gene: .
abundance: .
CDR3nt: TGTGCCTGGATTTTTCCAGGAACCCTTGTGACCGGGGAGCTGTTTTTT
CDR3aa: CAWIFPGTLVTGELFF

v_gene: TRBV6-1
j_gene: TRBJ2-5
d_gene: .
abundance: .
CDR3nt: TGTGCCAGCAGTGTGGCATGGGAGACCCAGTACTTC
CDR3aa: CASSVAWETQYF

v_gene: TRBV11-1
j_gene: TRBJ1-5
d_gene: .
abundance: .
CDR3nt: TGTGCCAGCAGCTTAGGATCCGGGAGCAATCAGCCCCAGCATTTT
CDR3aa: CASSLGSGSNQPQHF

v_gene: TRBV2
j_gene: TRBJ2-1
d_gene: .
abundance: .
CDR3nt: TGTGCCAGCAGCGCAACAGCCGCCCCGCAGTTCTTC
CDR3aa: CASSATAAPQFF

v_gene: TRBV19
j_gene: TRBJ1-1
d_gene: .
abundance: .
CDR3nt: TGTGCCAGTAGTATAGATTATACGGGGGAAACTGAAGCTTTCTTT
CDR3aa: CASSIDYTGETEAFF

v_gene: TRBV5-1
j_gene: TRBJ1-1
d_gene: .
abundance: .
CDR3nt: TGCGCCAGCAGCGGCCGGGACATCAACACTGAAGCTTTCTTT
CDR3aa: CASSGRDINTEAFF

v_gene: TRBV11-3
j_gene: TRBJ1-1
d_gene: .
abundance: .
CDR3nt: TGTGCCAGCAGCTTAGGCGGGACCAACACTGAAGCTTTCTTT
CDR3aa: CASSLGGTNTEAFF

v_gene: TRBV10-3
j_gene: TRBJ1-1
d_gene: .
abundance: .
CDR3nt: TGTGCCATCAGCAGAGACCCCGCCCGTGAAGCTTTCTTT
CDR3aa: CAISRDPAREAFF

v_gene: TRBV7-2
j_gene: TRBJ2-3
d_gene: .
abundance: once
CDR3nt: TGTGCCAGCAGCCTCCAGAGGGCCCCCCTGTATTTT
CDR3aa: CASSLQRAPLYF

v_gene: TRBV6-1
j_gene: TRBJ2-5
d_gene: .
abundance: .
CDR3nt: TGTGCCAGCAAGGTTTCCGCAGGCGCGGAGACCCAGTACTTC
CDR3aa: CASKVSAGAETQYF

v_gene: TRBV30
j_gene: TRBJ2-5
d_gene: TRBD2
abundance: few
CDR3nt: TGTGCCTGGAGTGTAGCGGGGGGGCGCGGGACCCAGTACTTC
CDR3aa: CAWSVAGGRGTQYF

v_gene: TRBV7-2
j_gene: TRBJ2-4
d_gene: .
abundance: .
CDR3nt: TGTGCCAGCAGCTCGAGCAGGGGATCGGGCAAAAACATTCAGTACTTC
CDR3aa: CASSSSRGSGKNIQYF

v_gene: TRBV2
j_gene: TRBJ1-2
d_gene: TRBD1
abundance: .
CDR3nt: TGTGCCAGCGGGGATCCCGGGACAGGGCGAAACTATGGCTACACCTTC
CDR3aa: CASGDPGTGRNYGYTF

v_gene: TRBV7-6
j_gene: TRBJ2-3
d_gene: .
abundance: .
CDR3nt: TGTGCCAGCAGTAGGACCCGGGCAGGAGATACGCAGTATTTT
CDR3aa: CASSRTRAGDTQYF

v_gene: TRBV5-1
j_gene: TRBJ2-7
d_gene: .
abundance: .
CDR3nt: TGCGCCAGCAGCTTGGGGTCACAGGGCTACGAGCAGTACTTC
CDR3aa: CASSLGSQGYEQYF

v_gene: TRBV7-3
j_gene: TRBJ2-2
d_gene: .
abundance: few
CDR3nt: TGTGCCAGCAGCTTACTCACCTCTCTTGCGAACACCGGGGAGCTGTTTTTT
CDR3aa: CASSLLTSLANTGELFF

v_gene: TRBV9
j_gene: TRBJ2-7
d_gene: TRBD1
abundance: once
CDR3nt: TGTGCCAGCAGCGTAGTTCGGACAGGCAGGTCCTACGAGCAGTACTTC
CDR3aa: CASSVVRTGRSYEQYF

v_gene: TRBV11-2
j_gene: TRBJ1-1
d_gene: .
abundance: .
CDR3nt: TGTGCCAGCAGCTTATTACCCGGCATGAACACTGAAGCTTTCTTT
CDR3aa: CASSLLPGMNTEAFF

v_gene: TRBV5-1
j_gene: TRBJ2-6
d_gene: TRBD1
abundance: once
CDR3nt: TGCGCCAGCAGCGGACAGGGGTCAGTAGCTGGCGGGGCCAACGTCCTGACTTTC
CDR3aa: CASSGQGSVAGGANVLTF

v_gene: TRBV2
j_gene: TRBJ1-1
d_gene: TRBD1
abundance: once
CDR3nt: TGTGCCAGCAGCAGGACAGGGGGTATCACTGAAGCTTTCTTT
CDR3aa: CASSRTGGITEAFF

v_gene: TRBV5-4
j_gene: TRBJ2-2
d_gene: TRBD2
abundance: .
CDR3nt: TGTGCCAGCAGCTTGGGGAGCGGGGGCCCTACCGGGGAGCTGTTTTTT
CDR3aa: CASSLGSGGPTGELFF

v_gene: TRBV5-4
j_gene: TRBJ2-1
d_gene: TRBD2
abundance: few
CDR3nt: TGTGCCAGCAGCGGAGGGACTAGCGGGGGGGCCCACAATGAGCAGTTCTTC
CDR3aa: CASSGGTSGGAHNEQFF

v_gene: TRBV18
j_gene: TRBJ2-7
d_gene: TRBD1
abundance: .
CDR3nt: TGTGCCAGCTCACCGCACAGGGGGGATTACGAGCAGTACTTC
CDR3aa: CASSPHRGDYEQYF

v_gene: TRBV5-6
j_gene: TRBJ2-2
d_gene: .
abundance: .
CDR3nt: TGTGCCAGCAGCCCCCAATGGTCCGGGGAGCTGTTTTTT
CDR3aa: CASSPQWSGELFF

v_gene: TRBV5-5
j_gene: TRBJ2-3
d_gene: .
abundance: .
CDR3nt: TGTGCCAGCAGAACCCCAGCGACAGATACGCAGTATTTT
CDR3aa: CASRTPATDTQYF

v_gene: TRBV7-9
j_gene: TRBJ1-2
d_gene: TRBD1
abundance: .
CDR3nt: TGTGCCAGCAGCTTTAGACAGGGGGCCTCCTACACCTTC
CDR3aa: CASSFRQGASYTF

v_gene: TRBV11-3
j_gene: TRBJ2-1
d_gene: TRBD2
abundance: .
CDR3nt: TGTGCCAGCAGCCTTTTTGGTAGCGGGGACGAGCAGTTCTTC
CDR3aa: CASSLFGSGDEQFF

v_gene: TRBV30
j_gene: TRBJ2-1
d_gene: .
abundance: .
CDR3nt: TGTGCCTGGAGGTACTTGCGACAGCAAAAAAATGAGCAGTTCTTC
CDR3aa: CAWRYLRQQKNEQFF

v_gene: TRBV19
j_gene: TRBJ1-6
d_gene: .
abundance: .
CDR3nt: TGTGCCACTCGTTTTGATAATTCACCCCTCCACTTT
CDR3aa: CATRFDNSPLHF

v_gene: TRBV15
j_gene: TRBJ2-3
d_gene: .
abundance: .
CDR3nt: TGTGCCACCAGCAGAGATTTAACGGGGACGCAGTATTTT
CDR3aa: CATSRDLTGTQYF

v_gene: TRBV30
j_gene: TRBJ1-4
d_gene: .
abundance: .
CDR3nt: TGTGCCTGGAGCAACAGAGAAACTAATGAAAAACTGTTTTTT
CDR3aa: CAWSNRETNEKLFF

v_gene: TRBV14
j_gene: TRBJ2-2
d_gene: .
abundance: .
CDR3nt: TGTGCCAGCAGCCAAGACGTAGGCGGGGAGCTGTTTTTT
CDR3aa: CASSQDVGGELFF

v_gene: TRBV7-2
j_gene: TRBJ2-5
d_gene: .
abundance: .
CDR3nt: TGTGCCAGCAGCTTAGGCGCCCGTGAGACCCAGTACTTC
CDR3aa: CASSLGARETQYF

v_gene: TRBV9
j_gene: TRBJ2-3
d_gene: .
abundance: few
CDR3nt: TGTGCCAGCAGCCCGCGGGGTCTGGACAGAGGCACAGATACGCAGTATTTT
CDR3aa: CASSPRGLDRGTDTQYF

v_gene: TRBV30
j_gene: TRBJ2-5
d_gene: .
abundance: few
CDR3nt: TGTGCCTGGAGTCGGGGCCAAGAGACCCAGTACTTC
CDR3aa: CAWSRGQETQYF

v_gene: TRBV2
j_gene: TRBJ1-1
d_gene: TRBD1
abundance: .
CDR3nt: TGTGCCAGCAGTGGACAGGGGTGGTTTGTGAACACTGAAGCTTTCTTT
CDR3aa: CASSGQGWFVNTEAFF

v_gene: TRBV30
j_gene: TRBJ1-2
d_gene: TRBD1
abundance: .
CDR3nt: TGTGCCTGGGGCCGGGACAGACCTTATGGCTACACCTTC
CDR3aa: CAWGRDRPYGYTF

v_gene: TRBV27
j_gene: TRBJ1-5
d_gene: .
abundance: .
CDR3nt: TGTGCCAGCAGTTTAGTGGGGGCCAATCAGCCCCAGCATTTT
CDR3aa: CASSLVGANQPQHF

v_gene: TRBV10-3
j_gene: TRBJ1-5
d_gene: .
abundance: .
CDR3nt: TGTGCCATCAGTGCATTGACGGGGCCCCAGCATTTT
CDR3aa: CAISALTGPQHF

v_gene: TRBV15
j_gene: TRBJ1-1
d_gene: .
abundance: .
CDR3nt: TGTGCCACCCGAGGTAAGGGACTGGGCACTGAAGCTTTCTTT
CDR3aa: CATRGKGLGTEAFF

v_gene: TRBV30
j_gene: TRBJ2-7
d_gene: .
abundance: .
CDR3nt: TGTGCCTGGAGTGTAGGGGGAGACTCCTACGAGCAGTACTTC
CDR3aa: CAWSVGGDSYEQYF

v_gene: TRBV7-9
j_gene: TRBJ1-4
d_gene: TRBD1
abundance: .
CDR3nt: TGTGCCAGCAGCCTAGGACAGGGGGCTTTTAATGAAAAACTGTTTTTT
CDR3aa: CASSLGQGAFNEKLFF

v_gene: TRBV4-1
j_gene: TRBJ1-5
d_gene: TRBD1
abundance: few
CDR3nt: TGCGCCAGCAGCCGAGGGACAGGGCAGCGGACCCAGCATTTT
CDR3aa: CASSRGTGQRTQHF

v_gene: TRBV6-1
j_gene: TRBJ2-6
d_gene: .
abundance: .
CDR3nt: TGTGCCAGCAGTGACATCTCTGGGGCCAACGTCCTGACTTTC
CDR3aa: CASSDISGANVLTF

v_gene: TRBV6-6
j_gene: TRBJ2-1
d_gene: .
abundance: .
CDR3nt: TGTGCCAGTAGAACCGACTACAATGAGCAGTTCTTC
CDR3aa: CASRTDYNEQFF

v_gene: TRBV15
j_gene: TRBJ2-5
d_gene: TRBD2
abundance: .
CDR3nt: TGTGCCACCAGCAGAGGGGAGGGGGAGACCCAGTACTTC
CDR3aa: CATSRGEGETQYF

v_gene: TRBV10-2
j_gene: TRBJ1-1
d_gene: .
abundance: .
CDR3nt: TGCGCCAGCAGTGATGGGGGGGGAGCTTTCTTT
CDR3aa: CASSDGGGAFF

v_gene: TRBV27
j_gene: TRBJ1-5
d_gene: .
abundance: few
CDR3nt: TGTGCCAGCAGTTTCTGGGGGCGGAATCAGCCCCAGCATTTT
CDR3aa: CASSFWGRNQPQHF